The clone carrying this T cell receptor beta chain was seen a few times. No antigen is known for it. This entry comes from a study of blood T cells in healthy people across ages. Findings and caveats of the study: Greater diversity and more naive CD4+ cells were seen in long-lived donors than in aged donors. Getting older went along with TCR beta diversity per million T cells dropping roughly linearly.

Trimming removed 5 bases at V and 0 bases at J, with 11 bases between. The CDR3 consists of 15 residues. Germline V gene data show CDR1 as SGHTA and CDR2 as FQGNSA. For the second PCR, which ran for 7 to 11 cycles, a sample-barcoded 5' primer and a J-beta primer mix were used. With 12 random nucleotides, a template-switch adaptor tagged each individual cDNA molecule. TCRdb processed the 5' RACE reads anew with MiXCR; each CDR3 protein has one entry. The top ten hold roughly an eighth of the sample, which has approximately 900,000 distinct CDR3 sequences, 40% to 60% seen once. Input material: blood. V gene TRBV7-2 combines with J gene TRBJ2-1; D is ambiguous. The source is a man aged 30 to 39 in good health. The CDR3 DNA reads TGTGCCAGCAGCCCTCCCCCGAGCTCCTACAATGAGCAGTTCTTC. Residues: CASSPPPSSYNEQFF.